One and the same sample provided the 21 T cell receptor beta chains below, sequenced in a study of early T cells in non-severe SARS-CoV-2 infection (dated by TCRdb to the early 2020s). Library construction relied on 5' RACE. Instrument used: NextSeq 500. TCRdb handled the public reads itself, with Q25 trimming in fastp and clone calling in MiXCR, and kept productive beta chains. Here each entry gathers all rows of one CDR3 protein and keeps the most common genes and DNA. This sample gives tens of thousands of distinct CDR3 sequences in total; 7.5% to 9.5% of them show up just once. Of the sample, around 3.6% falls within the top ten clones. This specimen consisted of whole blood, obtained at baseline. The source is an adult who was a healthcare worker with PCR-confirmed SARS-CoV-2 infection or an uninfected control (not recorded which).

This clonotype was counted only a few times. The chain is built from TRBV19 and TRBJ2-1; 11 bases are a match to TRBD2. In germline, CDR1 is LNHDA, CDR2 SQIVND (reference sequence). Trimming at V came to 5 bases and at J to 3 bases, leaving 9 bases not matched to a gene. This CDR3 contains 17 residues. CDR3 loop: CASSDPLLAGVYNEQFF. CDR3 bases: TGTGCCAGTAGTGATCCCCTACTAGCGGGAGTCTACAATGAGCAGTTCTTC.

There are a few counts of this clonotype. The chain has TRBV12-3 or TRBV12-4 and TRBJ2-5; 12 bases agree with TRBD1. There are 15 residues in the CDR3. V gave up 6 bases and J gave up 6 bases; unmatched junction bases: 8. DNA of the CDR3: TGTGCCAGCAGAGGGGGGACAGGGGGCTTGCAGACCCAGTACTTC. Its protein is CASRGGTGGLQTQYF.

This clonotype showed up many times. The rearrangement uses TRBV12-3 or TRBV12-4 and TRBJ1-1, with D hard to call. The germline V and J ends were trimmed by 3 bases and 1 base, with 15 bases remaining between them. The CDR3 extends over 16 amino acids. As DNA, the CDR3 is TGTGCCAGCAGTTTTCCCCGGACGGGGAAGAACACTGAAGCTTTCTTT. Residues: CASSFPRTGKNTEAFF.

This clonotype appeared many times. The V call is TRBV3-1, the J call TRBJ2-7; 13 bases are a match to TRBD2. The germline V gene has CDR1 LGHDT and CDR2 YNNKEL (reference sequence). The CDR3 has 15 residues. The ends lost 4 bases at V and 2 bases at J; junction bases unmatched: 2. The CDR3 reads CASSRGLAGTYEQYF. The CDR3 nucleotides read TGTGCCAGCAGCCGGGGACTAGCGGGGACCTACGAGCAGTACTTC.

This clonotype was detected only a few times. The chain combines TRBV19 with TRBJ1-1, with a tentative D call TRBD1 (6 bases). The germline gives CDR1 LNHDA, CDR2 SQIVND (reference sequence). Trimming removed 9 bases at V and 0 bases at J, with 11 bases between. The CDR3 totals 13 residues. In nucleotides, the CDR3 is TGTGCCAGCGAAGACAGGCTGAACACTGAAGCTTTCTTT. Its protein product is CASEDRLNTEAFF.

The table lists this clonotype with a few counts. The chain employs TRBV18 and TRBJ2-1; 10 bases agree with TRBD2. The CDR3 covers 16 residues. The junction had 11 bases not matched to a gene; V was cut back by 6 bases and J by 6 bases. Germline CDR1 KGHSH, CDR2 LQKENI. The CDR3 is CASSPKLAGTRNEQFF. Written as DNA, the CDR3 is TGTGCCAGCTCTCCTAAACTAGCGGGGACGCGCAATGAGCAGTTCTTC.

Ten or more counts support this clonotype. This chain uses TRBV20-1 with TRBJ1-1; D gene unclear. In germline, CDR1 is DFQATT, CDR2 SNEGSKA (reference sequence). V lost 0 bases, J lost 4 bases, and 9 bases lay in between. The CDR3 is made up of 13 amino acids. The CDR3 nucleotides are TGCAGTGCTAGAGATCGGTCCCCCACTGAAGCTTTCTTT. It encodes CSARDRSPTEAFF.

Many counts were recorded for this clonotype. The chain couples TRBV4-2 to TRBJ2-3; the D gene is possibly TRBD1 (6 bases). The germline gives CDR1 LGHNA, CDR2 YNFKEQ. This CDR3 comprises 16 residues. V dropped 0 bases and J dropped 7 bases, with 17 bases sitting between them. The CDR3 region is CASSQDQGGSAHTQYF. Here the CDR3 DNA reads TGTGCCAGCAGCCAAGATCAAGGGGGTAGCGCCCATACGCAGTATTTT.

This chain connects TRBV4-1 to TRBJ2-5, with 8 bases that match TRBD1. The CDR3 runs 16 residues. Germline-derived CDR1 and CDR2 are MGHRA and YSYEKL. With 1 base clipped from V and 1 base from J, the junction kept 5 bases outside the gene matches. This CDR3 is CASSQVWTGSQETQYF. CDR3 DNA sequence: TGCGCCAGCAGCCAAGTGTGGACAGGGAGCCAAGAGACCCAGTACTTC.

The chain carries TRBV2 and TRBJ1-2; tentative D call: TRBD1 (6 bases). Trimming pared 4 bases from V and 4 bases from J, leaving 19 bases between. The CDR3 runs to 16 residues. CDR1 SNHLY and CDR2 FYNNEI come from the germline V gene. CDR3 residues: CASSVSRQGMGYGYTF. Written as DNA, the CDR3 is TGTGCCAGCAGTGTTTCGCGGCAGGGGATGGGCTATGGCTACACCTTC.

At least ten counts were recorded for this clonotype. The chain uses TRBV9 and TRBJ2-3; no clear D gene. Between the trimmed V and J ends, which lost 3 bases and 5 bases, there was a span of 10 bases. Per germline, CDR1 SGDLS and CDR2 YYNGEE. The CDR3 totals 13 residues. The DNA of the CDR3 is TGTGCCAGCAGCGCTCCCCCGGGAGATACGCAGTATTTT. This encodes CASSAPPGDTQYF.

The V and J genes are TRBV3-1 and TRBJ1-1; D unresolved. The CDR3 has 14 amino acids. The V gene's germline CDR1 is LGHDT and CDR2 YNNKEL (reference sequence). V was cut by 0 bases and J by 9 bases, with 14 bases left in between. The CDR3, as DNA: TGTGCCAGCAGCCAAGATTTGGTGTCTGGCAAAGCTTTCTTT. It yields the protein CASSQDLVSGKAFF.

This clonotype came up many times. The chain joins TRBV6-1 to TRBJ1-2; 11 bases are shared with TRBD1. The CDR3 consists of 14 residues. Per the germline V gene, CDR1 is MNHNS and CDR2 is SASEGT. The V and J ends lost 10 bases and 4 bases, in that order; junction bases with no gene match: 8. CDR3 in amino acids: CATPPGQGVYGYTF. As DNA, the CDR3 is TGTGCCACCCCACCGGGACAGGGGGTCTATGGCTACACCTTC.

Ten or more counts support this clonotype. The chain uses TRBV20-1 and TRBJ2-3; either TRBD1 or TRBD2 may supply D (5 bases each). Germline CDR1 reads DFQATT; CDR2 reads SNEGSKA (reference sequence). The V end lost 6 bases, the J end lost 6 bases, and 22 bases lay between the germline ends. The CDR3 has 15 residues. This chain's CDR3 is CSASTGRSPSDTQYF. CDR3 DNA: TGCAGTGCGTCCACGGGGCGCTCCCCGAGCGATACGCAGTATTTT.

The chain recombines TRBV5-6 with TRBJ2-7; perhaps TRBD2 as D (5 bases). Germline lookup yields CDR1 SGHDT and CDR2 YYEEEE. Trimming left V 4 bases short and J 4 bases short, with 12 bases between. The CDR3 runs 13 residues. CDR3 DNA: TGTGCCAGCAGCCGCGCGAGCGGTTACGAGCAGTACTTC. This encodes CASSRASGYEQYF.

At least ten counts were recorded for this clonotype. CDR3 protein: CSVERPENTEAFF. DNA for the CDR3: TGCAGCGTTGAACGACCTGAGAACACTGAAGCTTTCTTT. V gene TRBV29-1 combines with J gene TRBJ1-1; D is unclear. The CDR3 has 13 amino acids. Trimming stripped 2 bases from V and 1 base from J, with 8 bases between. Germline CDR1 and CDR2: SQVTM and ANQGSEA.

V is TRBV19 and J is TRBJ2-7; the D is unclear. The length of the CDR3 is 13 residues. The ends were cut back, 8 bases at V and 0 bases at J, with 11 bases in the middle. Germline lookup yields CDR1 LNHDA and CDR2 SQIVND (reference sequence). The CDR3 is CASLDGSSYEQYF. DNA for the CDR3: TGTGCCAGTTTGGACGGTAGCTCCTACGAGCAGTACTTC.

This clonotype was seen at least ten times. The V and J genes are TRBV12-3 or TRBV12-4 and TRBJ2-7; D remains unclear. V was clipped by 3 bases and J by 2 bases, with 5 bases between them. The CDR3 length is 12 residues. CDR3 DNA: TGTGCCAGCAGTTTGAGTGCCTACGAGCAGTACTTC. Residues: CASSLSAYEQYF.

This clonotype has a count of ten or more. The DNA for the CDR3 is TGTGCCAGCAGTGAAAGAGTTTTCACCCCAGGAAGGCCCCAGCATTTT. Translation gives CASSERVFTPGRPQHF. The chain is built from TRBV2 and TRBJ1-5, with D unclear. V lost 2 bases, J lost 9 bases, and 20 bases lay in between. Germline CDR1 reads SNHLY; CDR2 reads FYNNEI. This CDR3 has 16 amino acids.

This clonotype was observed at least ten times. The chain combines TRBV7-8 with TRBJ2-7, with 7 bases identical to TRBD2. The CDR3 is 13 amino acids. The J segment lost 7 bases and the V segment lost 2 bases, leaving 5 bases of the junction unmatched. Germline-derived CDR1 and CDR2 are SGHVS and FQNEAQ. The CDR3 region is CASSLIVGGEQYF. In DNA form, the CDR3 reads TGTGCCAGCAGCTTAATCGTCGGGGGGGAGCAGTACTTC.

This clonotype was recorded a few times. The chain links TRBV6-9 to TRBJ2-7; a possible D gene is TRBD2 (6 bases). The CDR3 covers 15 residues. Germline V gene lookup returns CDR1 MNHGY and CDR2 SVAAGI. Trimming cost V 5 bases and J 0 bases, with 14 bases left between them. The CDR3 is CASSLVAESSYEQYF. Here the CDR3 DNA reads TGTGCCAGCAGTCTTGTAGCGGAAAGCTCCTACGAGCAGTACTTC.